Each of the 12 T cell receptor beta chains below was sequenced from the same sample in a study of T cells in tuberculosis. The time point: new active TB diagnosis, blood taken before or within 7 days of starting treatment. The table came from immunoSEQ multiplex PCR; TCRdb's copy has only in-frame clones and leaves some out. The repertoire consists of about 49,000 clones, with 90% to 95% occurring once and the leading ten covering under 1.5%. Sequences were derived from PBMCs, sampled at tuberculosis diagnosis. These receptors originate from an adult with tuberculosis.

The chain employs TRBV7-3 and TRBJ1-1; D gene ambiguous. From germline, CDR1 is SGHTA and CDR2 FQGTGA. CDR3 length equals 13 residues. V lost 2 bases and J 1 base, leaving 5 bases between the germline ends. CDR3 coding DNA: TGTGCCAGCAGCTTAGCAGAGAACACTGAAGCTTTCTTT. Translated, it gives CASSLAENTEAFF.

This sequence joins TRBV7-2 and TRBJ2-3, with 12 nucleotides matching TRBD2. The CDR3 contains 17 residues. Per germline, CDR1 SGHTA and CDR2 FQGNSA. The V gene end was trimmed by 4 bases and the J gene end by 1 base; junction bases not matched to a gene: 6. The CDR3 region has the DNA TGTGCCAGCAGCTCGAGGACTAGCGGGAAGGGCACAGATACGCAGTATTTT. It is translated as CASSSRTSGKGTDTQYF.

CDR3 loop: CASNRGLGETQYF. CDR3 nucleotides: TGTGCCAGTAACAGGGGGCTGGGGGAGACCCAGTACTTC. The V and J genes are TRBV19 and TRBJ2-5, with 9 bases aligning to TRBD1. The CDR3 is 13 residues long. V lost 7 bases to trimming and J lost 5 bases; unmatched junction nucleotides: 5. Germline V gives CDR1 LNHDA, CDR2 SQIVND (reference sequence).

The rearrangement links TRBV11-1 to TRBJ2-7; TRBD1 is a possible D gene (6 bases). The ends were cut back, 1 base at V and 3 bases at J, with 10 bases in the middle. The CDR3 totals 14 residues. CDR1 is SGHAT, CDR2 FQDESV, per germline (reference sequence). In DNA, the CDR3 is TGTGCCAGCAGCTTAGGGCAGGGGCTCTACGAGCAGTACTTC. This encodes CASSLGQGLYEQYF.

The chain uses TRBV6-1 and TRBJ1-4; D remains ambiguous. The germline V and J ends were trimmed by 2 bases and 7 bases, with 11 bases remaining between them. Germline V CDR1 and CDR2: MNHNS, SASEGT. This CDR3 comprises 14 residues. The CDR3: CASSEQAAREKLFF. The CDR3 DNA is TGTGCCAGCAGTGAACAGGCTGCGCGTGAAAAACTGTTTTTT.

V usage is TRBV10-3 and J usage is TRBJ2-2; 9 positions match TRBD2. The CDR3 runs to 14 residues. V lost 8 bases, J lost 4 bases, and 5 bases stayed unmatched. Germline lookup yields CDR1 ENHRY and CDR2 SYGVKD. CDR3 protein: CAIGGREGTGELFF. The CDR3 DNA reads TGTGCCATCGGAGGGCGGGAGGGCACCGGGGAGCTGTTTTTT.

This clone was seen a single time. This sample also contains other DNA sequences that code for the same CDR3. The CDR3 region has the DNA TGTGCCAGCAGCTTAGGGCAGAACACTGAAGCTTTCTTT. This sequence encodes CASSLGQNTEAFF. V is TRBV7-2 and J is TRBJ1-1; D not resolved. The CDR3 is 13 amino acids. The germline V gene encodes CDR1 SGHTA and CDR2 FQGNSA. V lost 1 base and J 1 base, leaving 4 bases between the germline ends.

The DNA for the CDR3 is TGTGCCAGCAGCCCCCGACCTGATGACCCCGGCGGGTATGGCTACACCTTC. Residues: CASSPRPDDPGGYGYTF. The chain recombines TRBV11-2 with TRBJ1-2; D unclear. The CDR3 length is 17 residues. Trimming pared 5 bases from V and 5 bases from J, leaving 24 bases between. Looked up from germline, CDR1 is SGHAT and CDR2 is FQNNGV.

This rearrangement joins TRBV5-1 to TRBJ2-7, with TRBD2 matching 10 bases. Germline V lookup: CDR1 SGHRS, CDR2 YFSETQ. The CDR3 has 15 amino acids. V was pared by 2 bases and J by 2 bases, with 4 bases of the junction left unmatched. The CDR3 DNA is TGCGCCAGCAGCTTAGAAAGCGGGAGGGCCTACGAGCAGTACTTC. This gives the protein CASSLESGRAYEQYF.

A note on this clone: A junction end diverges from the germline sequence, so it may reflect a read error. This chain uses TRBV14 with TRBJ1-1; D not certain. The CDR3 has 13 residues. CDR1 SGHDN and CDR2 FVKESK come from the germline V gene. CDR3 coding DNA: TGTGCCAGCAGCCAAGATGGTAACAGTGAAGCTTTCTTT. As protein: CASSQDGNSEAFF.

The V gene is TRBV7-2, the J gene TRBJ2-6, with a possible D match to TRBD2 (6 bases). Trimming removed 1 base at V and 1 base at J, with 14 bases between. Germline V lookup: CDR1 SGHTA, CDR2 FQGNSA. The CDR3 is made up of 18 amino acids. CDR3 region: CASSLGAKEGSGANVLTF. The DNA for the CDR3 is TGTGCCAGCAGCTTAGGAGCAAAGGAGGGGTCTGGGGCCAACGTCCTGACTTTC.

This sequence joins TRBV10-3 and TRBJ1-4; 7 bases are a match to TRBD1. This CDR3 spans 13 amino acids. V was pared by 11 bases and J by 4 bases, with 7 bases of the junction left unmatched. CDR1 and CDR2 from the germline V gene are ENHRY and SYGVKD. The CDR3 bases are TGTGCCTCGGTGGGACAGCTTAATGAAAAACTGTTTTTT. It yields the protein CASVGQLNEKLFF.